Presented here are 5 T cell receptor beta chains from one specimen sequenced in a study of T cell responses to AZD1222 COVID-19 vaccine. Using immunoSEQ multiplex PCR, the repertoire was profiled, and TCRdb retains in-frame clones only, with some absent. The sample consists of roughly 110,000 clones, under 95% of them appearing once. Sequencing was performed on peripheral blood, taken 28 days after the second AZD1222 dose. The receptors were sampled from an adult who received the AZD1222 COVID-19 vaccine.

The rearrangement joins TRBV6-5 to TRBJ2-7, with no clear D. CDR3 length: 14 residues. CDR1 and CDR2 from the germline V gene are MNHEY and SVGAGI. Trimming shortened V by 0 bases and J by 5 bases, and 11 bases separated the two germline ends. For the CDR3, the DNA is TGTGCCAGCAGTTACTCGGGTGGTTGGGACGAGCAGTACTTC. It yields the protein CASSYSGGWDEQYF.

The chain recombines TRBV3-1 (or the pseudogene TRBV3-2) with TRBJ1-1, with D perhaps matching TRBD1 (5 bases). Trimming shortened V by 1 base and J by 14 bases, and 11 bases separated the two germline ends. Germline V gene lookup returns CDR1 LGHDT and CDR2 YNNKEL (reference sequence). The CDR3 runs 11 residues. The CDR3 nucleotides read TGTGCCAGCAGCCAAGGAAGGGGATCATTCTTT. It codes for CASSQGRGSFF.

The J gene is TRBJ2-6, the V gene TRBV7-6, with D maybe TRBD2 (5 bases). Germline V gene sequence: CDR1 SGHVS, CDR2 FNYEAQ. The CDR3 has 16 amino acids. V lost 5 bases, J lost 2 bases, and 13 bases lay in between. The CDR3 protein is CASSPGFNAGANVLTF. CDR3 sequence (DNA): TGTGCCAGCAGCCCGGGATTTAACGCTGGGGCCAACGTCCTGACTTTC.

The rearrangement uses TRBV7-2 and TRBJ1-1; weak D call: TRBD1 (6 bases). The CDR3 totals 16 residues. Germline CDR1 is SGHTA and CDR2 is FQGNSA. Deletions cut 5 bases from V and 4 bases from J, with 20 bases between. The CDR3: CASSPLPGTPGTEAFF. CDR3 sequence (DNA): TGTGCCAGCAGCCCCTTACCCGGGACACCGGGCACTGAAGCTTTCTTT.

Here the CDR3 reads CATSGQGAPYEQYF. In nucleotides, the CDR3 is TGTGCCACCAGCGGCCAAGGGGCGCCCTACGAGCAGTACTTC. This chain uses TRBV15 with TRBJ2-7; TRBD1 might be the D (5 bases). The CDR3 runs 14 residues. The germline gives CDR1 LNHNV, CDR2 YYDKDF (reference sequence). V was cut by 5 bases and J by 2 bases, with 13 bases left in between.